This TCR beta chain derives from a study of control samples from healthy donors and cancer patients. CDR1 is GTSNPN, CDR2 SVGIG, per germline (reference sequence). There are 13 residues in the CDR3. Trimming took off 5 bases at V and 6 bases at J, with 13 bases between the two ends. Sequencing was performed with immunoSEQ multiplex PCR; in TCRdb, only in-frame clones are kept and a portion is missing. The data contain approximately 190,000 clones, approximately 91% of them singletons. The rearrangement joins TRBV30 to TRBJ2-2; D gene ambiguous. Sequencing was performed on blood. This sequence originates from a young man in good health. CDR3 sequence reads: CAWGVGSPGELFF. DNA of the CDR3: TGTGCCTGGGGAGTGGGTAGTCCCGGGGAGCTGTTTTTT.